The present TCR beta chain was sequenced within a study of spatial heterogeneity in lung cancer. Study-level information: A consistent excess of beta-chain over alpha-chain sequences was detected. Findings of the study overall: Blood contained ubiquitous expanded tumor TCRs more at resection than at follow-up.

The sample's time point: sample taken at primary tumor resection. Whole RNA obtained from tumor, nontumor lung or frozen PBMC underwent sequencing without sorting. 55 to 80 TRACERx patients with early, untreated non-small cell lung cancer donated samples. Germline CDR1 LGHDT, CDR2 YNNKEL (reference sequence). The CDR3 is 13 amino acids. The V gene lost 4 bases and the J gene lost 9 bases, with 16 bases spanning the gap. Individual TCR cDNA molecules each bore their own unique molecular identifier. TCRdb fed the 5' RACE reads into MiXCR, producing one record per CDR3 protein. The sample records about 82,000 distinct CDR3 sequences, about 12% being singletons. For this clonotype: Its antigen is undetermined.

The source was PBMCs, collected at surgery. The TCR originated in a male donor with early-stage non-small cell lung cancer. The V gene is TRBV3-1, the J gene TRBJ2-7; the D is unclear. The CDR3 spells CASSLQTGFGQYF. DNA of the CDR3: TGTGCCAGCAGCCTTCAGACCGGGTTCGGGCAGTACTTC.